This is a list of T cell receptor beta chains from one sample in a study of CD8 T cells in ankylosing spondylitis. One entry per CDR3 protein results from TCRdb running MiXCR on the 5' RACE reads. This sample has some 840,000 distinct CDR3 sequences, with over 9.5% found just once. The sample taken for sequencing was blood, either unsorted or a sorted T cell fraction (not recorded which). These receptors were collected from a male donor with ankylosing spondylitis. The CDR3 runs from the conserved cysteine through the conserved F or W. D genes are given only for firm matches. Rows may omit the clone size; those that give it use once, few, many or a size class.

>TRBV10-1|NA|TRBJ2-2|NA
TGCGCCAGCAGGGTGACAATAAACACCGGGGAGCTGTTTTTT
CASRVTINTGELFF
>TRBV20-1|TRBD2|TRBJ2-1|few
TGCAGTGAAGCGGTAGCGGGAGACCTTTACAATGAGCAGTTCTTC
CSEAVAGDLYNEQFF
>TRBV7-3|TRBD1|TRBJ1-1|NA
TGTGCCAGCAGCACACAGGGGGCTGGGAACACTGAAGCTTTCTTT
CASSTQGAGNTEAFF
>TRBV20-1|NA|TRBJ2-7|few
TGCAGTGCTAGTGCATATCATACTTCCTACGAGCAGTACTTC
CSASAYHTSYEQYF
>TRBV7-2|NA|TRBJ2-7|few
TGTGCCAGCAGCCCCCTTGGGAACGAGCAGTACTTC
CASSPLGNEQYF
>TRBV4-3|NA|TRBJ2-3|many
TGCGCCAGCAGCCAAGAGGGTCCAGGTTGGGCAGATACGCAGTATTTT
CASSQEGPGWADTQYF
>TRBV11-3|NA|TRBJ2-7|NA
TGTGCCAGCAGCTGGTCGGACGGCGCCTACGAGCAGTACTTC
CASSWSDGAYEQYF
>TRBV20-1|TRBD2|TRBJ2-5|few
TGCAGTGCTAGAGATCGGACTAGCGGGGGAGGGCCCCAGTACTTC
CSARDRTSGGGPQYF
>TRBV6-2/TRBV6-3|NA|TRBJ2-7|NA
TGTGCCAGCAGGGCGGGGGAGCAGTACTTC
CASRAGEQYF
>TRBV20-1|NA|TRBJ2-1|few
TGCAGTGCTAGAGATCCTAGGACTGACGCTGAGCAGTTCTTC
CSARDPRTDAEQFF
>TRBV20-1|TRBD1|TRBJ1-5|few
TGCAGTGGGACCGGGACAGGGGATCCTCAGCCCCAGCATTTT
CSGTGTGDPQPQHF
>TRBV7-9|NA|TRBJ2-1|NA
TGTGCCAGCAGTCTCTATTATGCTGAGCAGTTCTTC
CASSLYYAEQFF
>TRBV11-1|NA|TRBJ2-3|few
TGTGCCAGCAGCCTTGCTGGGGGGCTAGGGGATACGCAGTATTTT
CASSLAGGLGDTQYF
>TRBV12-3/TRBV12-4|NA|TRBJ1-2|few
TGTGCCAGCAGTCCCGGGCGTTTGAGCTATGGCTACACCTTC
CASSPGRLSYGYTF
>TRBV15|TRBD1|TRBJ1-6|NA
TGTGCCACCAGCAGAGATCTTGACAGGGTTTCACCCCTCCACTTT
CATSRDLDRVSPLHF
>TRBV20-1|NA|TRBJ1-2|few
TGCAGTGCTCTCACGGGCTATGGCTACACCTTC
CSALTGYGYTF
>TRBV13|NA|TRBJ2-7|many
TGTGCCAGCAGCCACAGGGTTGGCGAGCAGTACTTC
CASSHRVGEQYF
>TRBV18|NA|TRBJ2-7|NA
TGTGCCAGCTCACTTCTGGGGTTCTCCTACGAGCAGTACTTC
CASSLLGFSYEQYF
>TRBV5-1|NA|TRBJ2-7|few
TGCGCCAGCAGCTTGGGGACCGGCGAGCAGTACTTC
CASSLGTGEQYF
>TRBV7-2|TRBD1|TRBJ2-3|many
TGTGCCAGCAGCTTTCGGACAGGGGAGGATACGCAGTATTTT
CASSFRTGEDTQYF
>TRBV5-1|TRBD2|TRBJ2-1|NA
TGCGCCAGCAGCTTGTCTTCGTTCGGGGGGGTGACAAGTGAGCAGTTCTTC
CASSLSSFGGVTSEQFF
>TRBV5-4|TRBD2|TRBJ2-1|few
TGTGCCAGCAGCGAGACTAGCGGGGGTAGGAATGAGCAGTTCTTC
CASSETSGGRNEQFF
>TRBV10-3|NA|TRBJ1-2|few
TGTGCTACCTTTATCCGTGGGGCCGCTAACTATGGCTACACCTTC
CATFIRGAANYGYTF
>TRBV1|NA|TRBJ1-1|many
TGCACCCTAAGCCAAGGGGGTTATGAAGCTTTCTTT
CTLSQGGYEAFF
>TRBV9|NA|TRBJ2-3|NA
TGTGCCAGCAGCCCGGGACATTTCGGCACAGATACGCAGTATTTT
CASSPGHFGTDTQYF
>TRBV28|NA|TRBJ1-2|many
TGTGCCAGCAGTTTCGGGGATGGCTATGGCTACACCTTC
CASSFGDGYGYTF
>TRBV4-3|TRBD2|TRBJ2-1|NA
TGCGCCAGCAGCCAAGAAGGGCTAGCGGGCCGACAGTTCTTC
CASSQEGLAGRQFF
>TRBV5-1|NA|TRBJ1-1|few
TGCGCCAGCAGCTCGGTCGGGGACACTGAAGCTTTCTTT
CASSSVGDTEAFF
>TRBV5-1|NA|TRBJ2-5|NA
TGCGCCAGCAGCTTATCCTCAACGGAGACCCAGTACTTC
CASSLSSTETQYF
>TRBV5-6|TRBD2|TRBJ2-5|few
TGTGCCAGCAGCTTCCAAGCGGGGGTCGGAGAGACCCAGTACTTC
CASSFQAGVGETQYF
>TRBV28|TRBD1|TRBJ2-5|NA
TGTGCCAGCAGTTCCCCCGGGACAGGCTCCCTCCAAGAGACCCAGTACTTC
CASSSPGTGSLQETQYF
>TRBV20-1|NA|TRBJ2-3|NA
TGCAGTGCTGGGGAGTTGACAGATACGCAGTATTTT
CSAGELTDTQYF
>TRBV4-3|NA|TRBJ1-2|NA
TGCGCCAGCAGCCAAGATCTGGGGGGCGCCTTTGGCTACACCTTC
CASSQDLGGAFGYTF
>TRBV3-1|TRBD2|TRBJ2-1|few
TGTGCCAGCAGTCTTGGCCCCGGCGGGGGTGAGCAGTTCTTC
CASSLGPGGGEQFF
>TRBV7-8|TRBD1|TRBJ1-2|NA
TGTGCCTCATGGGGAGGGACAGGGGGCCAAGATGGCTACACCTTC
CASWGGTGGQDGYTF
>TRBV27|TRBD1|TRBJ2-7|NA
TGTGCCAGCAGTTTCTCCCGGGACAGGGGGTACGAGCAGTACTTC
CASSFSRDRGYEQYF
>TRBV20-1|TRBD1|TRBJ2-7|many
TGCAGTGCTACGCAGGGGGAAATGGGCTACGAGCAGTACTTC
CSATQGEMGYEQYF
>TRBV6-5|NA|TRBJ1-5|many
TGTGCCAGCAGTTACTCGAGCAGCAATCAGCCCCAGCATTTT
CASSYSSSNQPQHF
>TRBV4-2|NA|TRBJ1-2|NA
TGTGCCAGCAGCCCTACTACAGACTCTATTTATGGCTACACCTTC
CASSPTTDSIYGYTF